The clone carrying this T cell receptor (beta chain) was counted a few times. Its antigen is currently unknown. The data stem from a study of beta chain features in type 1 diabetes. Sequencing targeted expressed TCRB transcripts, as all isolated RNA had been reverse transcribed. Some clones are missing from TCRdb's copy, which holds only in-frame ones; the method was immunoSEQ multiplex PCR. The sample has about 900,000 clones; roughly 17% are singletons. Whole-study findings and limits: PCR may have favored shorter templates equally in patients and controls. Across patients, naive, central memory and Treg TCRB repertoires exhibited apparently greater similarity than was observed across healthy donors.

CDR1 is SEHNR, CDR2 FQNEAQ, per germline (reference sequence). J was trimmed by 2 bases and V by 6 bases; bases with no gene match: 9. The CDR3 has 16 residues. The sample comprised naive CD4+ T cells from blood. The TCR sequence derives from a woman between 18 and 30 years old in good health. The chain carries TRBV7-9 and TRBJ2-3, with TRBD1 identical over 9 bases. For the CDR3, the DNA is TGTGCCAGCAGTGGAACCGGGACAGGGAACACAGATACGCAGTATTTT. The encoded protein is CASSGTGTGNTDTQYF.